What follows is one T cell receptor (beta chain) and its context. Its target is not known. This sample stems from a study of memory CD4+ T cells and cytomegalovirus serostatus. The wider study: Healthy Belgian adult donors included several CMV-positive and 24 CMV-negative people. Study-wide results and limits: CD4+ memory repertoires contained 67 of 164 reported CMV TCRbeta sequences.

Single viable CD3+CD4+CD8-CD45RO+ cells were sorted as the memory CD4+ T cells. V lost 7 bases, J lost 0 bases, and 19 bases lay in between. The CDR3 sequence is 18 residues long. Germline assignment: CDR1 SGHAT and CDR2 FQNNGV. The authors' processing: Out-of-frame sequences were removed, leaving 2,000,000 or so distinct TCRbeta sequences. This table comes from immunoSEQ multiplex PCR, and its TCRdb copy is limited to in-frame clones, with some not included. V and J calls and clone size are copied from that table; D and trimming were computed from the DNA. The table records approximately 50,000 clones, about 80% of them present only once.

The source is an adult in good health and CMV-seropositive. The rearrangement joins TRBV11-2 to TRBJ2-6; D possibly corresponds to TRBD2 (7 bases). The specimen was memory CD4+ T cells from blood. The CDR3: CASTERGGGRSGANVLTF. The CDR3 nucleotides are TGTGCCAGCACCGAGAGGGGAGGGGGACGCTCTGGGGCCAACGTCCTGACTTTC.